The clone carrying this T cell receptor beta chain was recorded at least ten times. Authors of the study amplified TCR beta CDR3 regions from RNA transcripts. HTBI primers drove first-round RT-PCR of the TCR CDR3. From the multiplex PCR reads, TCRdb called clonotypes with MiXCR, one entry per CDR3 protein. The table lists roughly 700,000 distinct CDR3 sequences, approximately 36% of them singletons, with around 32% in the top ten. Across 18 months, stable Graves' hyperthyroidism was marked by no progression to ophthalmopathy. This specimen comes from a study of T cells in Graves' hyperthyroidism and ophthalmopathy. Study-level information: Any treatment followed the collection of peripheral blood at initial diagnosis.

V lost 1 base and J lost 3, with 10 bases in between. Per the germline V gene, CDR1 is MGHDK and CDR2 is SYGVNS. The CDR3 runs 14 residues. This chain links TRBV25-1 with TRBJ2-7; a possible D gene is TRBD1 (5 bases). Material for sequencing was blood. This TCR came from a middle-aged woman with Graves' hyperthyroidism. The CDR3 DNA sequence: TGTGCCAGCAGTGAATGGAGACAGAGCTACGAGCAGTACTTC. Translated, it gives CASSEWRQSYEQYF.